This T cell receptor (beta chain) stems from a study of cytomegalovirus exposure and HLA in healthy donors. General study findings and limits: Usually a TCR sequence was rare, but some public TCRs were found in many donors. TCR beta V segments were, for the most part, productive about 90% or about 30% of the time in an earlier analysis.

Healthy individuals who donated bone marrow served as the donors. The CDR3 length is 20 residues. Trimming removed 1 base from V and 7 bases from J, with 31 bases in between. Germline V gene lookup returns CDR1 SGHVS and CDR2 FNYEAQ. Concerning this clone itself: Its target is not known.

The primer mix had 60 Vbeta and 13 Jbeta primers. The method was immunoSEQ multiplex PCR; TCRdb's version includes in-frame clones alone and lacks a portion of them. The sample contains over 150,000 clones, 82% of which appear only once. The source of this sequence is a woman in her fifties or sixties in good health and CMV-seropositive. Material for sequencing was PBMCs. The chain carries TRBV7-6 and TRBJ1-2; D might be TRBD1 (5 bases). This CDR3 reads CASSLGGPSPPREGCCGYTF. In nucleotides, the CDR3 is TGTGCCAGCAGCTTAGGAGGACCTAGCCCCCCCAGGGAGGGGTGTTGTGGCTACACCTTC. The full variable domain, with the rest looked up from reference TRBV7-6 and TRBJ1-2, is GAGVSQSPRYKVTKRGQDVALRCDPISGHVSLYWYRQALGQGPEFLTYFNYEAQQDKSGLPNDRFSAERPEGSISTLTIQRTEQRDSAMYRCASSLGGPSPPREGCCGYTFGSGTRLTVV.